This is a list of T cell receptor beta chains from one sample in a study of Ad26.COV2.S vaccination and SARS-CoV-2 variants. TCRdb's table, derived via immunoSEQ multiplex PCR, lists solely in-frame clones and lacks some. The table shows 240,000 or so clones, with over 75% occurring only once. Sequences were derived from peripheral blood, sampled in a trial of Ad26.COV2.S vaccine versus placebo. The receptors come from a person between 18 and 60 years old who received the Ad26.COV2.S COVID-19 vaccine or a placebo. Each CDR3 is given with its conserved first and last residue. The order of the fields is D gene, J gene, clone size, V gene, CDR3 DNA, CDR3 protein. The D gene is left open where the match is weak. The listing skips clone size in some rows; elsewhere it reads once, few, many or a size class.

d_call: -; j_call: TRBJ1-2; clone_size: -; v_call: TRBV10-3; cdr3_nt: TGTGCCATCAGTGCGACAGCAGCCCCAACTAACTATGGCTACACCTTC; cdr3_aa: CAISATAAPTNYGYTF
d_call: TRBD2; j_call: TRBJ2-3; clone_size: -; v_call: TRBV6-5; cdr3_nt: TGTGCCAGCAGGCAAATCGGGGGGACTGGAGATACGCAGTATTTT; cdr3_aa: CASRQIGGTGDTQYF
d_call: -; j_call: TRBJ2-1; clone_size: -; v_call: TRBV5-1; cdr3_nt: TGCGCCAGCAGCTTGAGAGGTAGTCCCCGGGATGAGCAGTTCTTC; cdr3_aa: CASSLRGSPRDEQFF
d_call: TRBD2; j_call: TRBJ2-7; clone_size: -; v_call: TRBV30; cdr3_nt: TGTGCCTGGATCCCACCCAGCGGGGGATACGAGCAGTACTTC; cdr3_aa: CAWIPPSGGYEQYF
d_call: -; j_call: TRBJ2-7; clone_size: -; v_call: TRBV19; cdr3_nt: TGTGCCAGTAGTATACTGGCAGGGGAGTCCTACGAGCAGTACTTC; cdr3_aa: CASSILAGESYEQYF
d_call: TRBD2; j_call: TRBJ2-4; clone_size: -; v_call: TRBV6-2/TRBV6-3; cdr3_nt: TGTGCCAGCAGTTTACGGCGGGGGGCAGACAAAAACATTCAGTACTTC; cdr3_aa: CASSLRRGADKNIQYF
d_call: TRBD1; j_call: TRBJ2-2; clone_size: -; v_call: TRBV10-2; cdr3_nt: TGCGCCACCGAGCCCGGGACAGGGCGAACCGGGGAGCTGTTTTTT; cdr3_aa: CATEPGTGRTGELFF
d_call: TRBD1; j_call: TRBJ1-2; clone_size: -; v_call: TRBV3-1/TRBV3-2; cdr3_nt: TGTGCCAGCAGCCCTACACAGACAGGGGGCGGCTATGGCTACACCTTC; cdr3_aa: CASSPTQTGGGYGYTF
d_call: -; j_call: TRBJ2-7; clone_size: -; v_call: TRBV7-8; cdr3_nt: TGTGCCAGCAGCGCGGTACGGGAGCAGTACTTC; cdr3_aa: CASSAVREQYF
d_call: -; j_call: TRBJ2-2; clone_size: -; v_call: TRBV9; cdr3_nt: TGTGCCAGCAGCGTAGCTGGGACCCCTTTAAGCGGGGAGCTGTTTTTT; cdr3_aa: CASSVAGTPLSGELFF
d_call: -; j_call: TRBJ2-3; clone_size: -; v_call: TRBV25-1; cdr3_nt: TGTGCCAGCAGTTTTGGACCCACCACAGATACGCAGTATTTT; cdr3_aa: CASSFGPTTDTQYF
d_call: -; j_call: TRBJ2-5; clone_size: -; v_call: TRBV27; cdr3_nt: TGTGCCAGCAGTACCCACGTGGGACTGGACTATGGAACCCAGTACTTC; cdr3_aa: CASSTHVGLDYGTQYF
d_call: -; j_call: TRBJ2-1; clone_size: -; v_call: TRBV4-2; cdr3_nt: TGTGCCAGCAGCCGGGGAGATTACAGGGAAAGCTCCTACAATGAGCAGTTCTTC; cdr3_aa: CASSRGDYRESSYNEQFF
d_call: -; j_call: TRBJ1-1; clone_size: -; v_call: TRBV7-3; cdr3_nt: TGTGCCAGCAGCTCCACCCGTGGAAGCACTGAAGCTTTCTTT; cdr3_aa: CASSSTRGSTEAFF
d_call: TRBD1; j_call: TRBJ1-2; clone_size: once; v_call: TRBV10-3; cdr3_nt: TGTGCCATCAGCGTAGGGACAGGGGCTCCTTCGGGCTATGGCTACACCTTC; cdr3_aa: CAISVGTGAPSGYGYTF
d_call: -; j_call: TRBJ2-6; clone_size: once; v_call: TRBV19; cdr3_nt: TGTGCCAGTAGAAAAAGCAGCTCTGGGGCCAACGTCCTGACTTTC; cdr3_aa: CASRKSSSGANVLTF
d_call: -; j_call: TRBJ1-2; clone_size: -; v_call: TRBV20-1; cdr3_nt: TGCAGTGCTAGCGTTGGGAATGGCTACACCTTC; cdr3_aa: CSASVGNGYTF
d_call: TRBD1; j_call: TRBJ2-7; clone_size: few; v_call: TRBV4-3; cdr3_nt: TGCGCCAGCAGCCACGACCCGGGACAGGGCGTACACGAGCAGTACTTC; cdr3_aa: CASSHDPGQGVHEQYF
d_call: TRBD1; j_call: TRBJ1-5; clone_size: -; v_call: TRBV6-5; cdr3_nt: TGTGCCAGCGCAGGGGGCGGAGGAGGCAATCAGCCCCAGCATTTT; cdr3_aa: CASAGGGGGNQPQHF
d_call: TRBD1; j_call: TRBJ1-1; clone_size: -; v_call: TRBV24-1; cdr3_nt: TGTGCCACGGGGAGGACAGGGGCGAACACTGAAGCTTTCTTT; cdr3_aa: CATGRTGANTEAFF
d_call: TRBD2; j_call: TRBJ2-7; clone_size: -; v_call: TRBV7-9; cdr3_nt: TGTGCCAGCGGGGAGGGACCGGGGAGGTACTACGAGCAGTACTTC; cdr3_aa: CASGEGPGRYYEQYF
d_call: TRBD2; j_call: TRBJ2-1; clone_size: -; v_call: TRBV14; cdr3_nt: TGTGCCAGCAGCTCGCGTAGCGGGGTAATGGTTGAGCAGTTCTTC; cdr3_aa: CASSSRSGVMVEQFF
d_call: TRBD1; j_call: TRBJ1-4; clone_size: -; v_call: TRBV9; cdr3_nt: TGTGCCAGCAGCGGCCGACAGGGGTCTGAAAAACTGTTTTTT; cdr3_aa: CASSGRQGSEKLFF
d_call: -; j_call: TRBJ1-3; clone_size: -; v_call: TRBV15; cdr3_nt: TGTGCCACCAGCAGATTGGTAGGGGACCGACACCGTTCTGGAAACACCATATATTTT; cdr3_aa: CATSRLVGDRHRSGNTIYF
d_call: -; j_call: TRBJ1-1; clone_size: -; v_call: TRBV27; cdr3_nt: TGTGCCAGCAGTCCCGGGGCCCGTATGAACACTGAAGCTTTCTTT; cdr3_aa: CASSPGARMNTEAFF
d_call: -; j_call: TRBJ1-1; clone_size: -; v_call: TRBV5-8; cdr3_nt: TGTGCCAGCAGCTTGTCACCCCCGGGTTTCTTT; cdr3_aa: CASSLSPPGFF
d_call: TRBD2; j_call: TRBJ2-1; clone_size: -; v_call: TRBV11-2; cdr3_nt: TGTGCCAGCAGCCGAGGAGCGGGAGGTGAGCAGTTCTTC; cdr3_aa: CASSRGAGGEQFF
d_call: -; j_call: TRBJ2-1; clone_size: few; v_call: TRBV30; cdr3_nt: TGTGCCTGGAGTGTACCCCCCTACAGGCGAGCTTACAATGAGCAGTTCTTC; cdr3_aa: CAWSVPPYRRAYNEQFF
d_call: -; j_call: TRBJ1-6; clone_size: -; v_call: TRBV11-2; cdr3_nt: TGTGCCAGCAGCGAAAACGGGACACCCCGATTATCACCCCTCCACTTT; cdr3_aa: CASSENGTPRLSPLHF
d_call: -; j_call: TRBJ2-7; clone_size: -; v_call: TRBV10-3; cdr3_nt: TGTGCCATCAGTGAGTCACCGCCCGGCAGCTCAGGCTACGAGCAGTACTTC; cdr3_aa: CAISESPPGSSGYEQYF
d_call: -; j_call: TRBJ2-7; clone_size: -; v_call: TRBV6-5; cdr3_nt: TGTGCCAGCCGGGGAAGGGTGGCAATTTACGAGCAGTACTTC; cdr3_aa: CASRGRVAIYEQYF
d_call: -; j_call: TRBJ2-2; clone_size: -; v_call: TRBV7-9; cdr3_nt: TGTGCCAGCAGCTTAGCGGGAGATTACACCGGGGAGCTGTTTTTT; cdr3_aa: CASSLAGDYTGELFF
d_call: -; j_call: TRBJ1-1; clone_size: -; v_call: TRBV28; cdr3_nt: TGTGCCAGCAGATCCCCGGGGGCGGAAAACACTGAAGCTTTCTTT; cdr3_aa: CASRSPGAENTEAFF
d_call: -; j_call: TRBJ1-2; clone_size: -; v_call: TRBV30; cdr3_nt: TGTGCCTGGAGGGGGTATGGCTACACCTTC; cdr3_aa: CAWRGYGYTF
d_call: TRBD1; j_call: TRBJ2-3; clone_size: -; v_call: TRBV2; cdr3_nt: TGTGCCAGCAGGGCCGGGACAGGGGCAGATACGCAGTATTTT; cdr3_aa: CASRAGTGADTQYF
d_call: TRBD1; j_call: TRBJ2-7; clone_size: once; v_call: TRBV29-1; cdr3_nt: TGCAGCGTTAGGACAGGGGGAGAGTACGAGCAGTACTTC; cdr3_aa: CSVRTGGEYEQYF
d_call: -; j_call: TRBJ2-6; clone_size: -; v_call: TRBV7-2; cdr3_nt: TGTGCCAGCAGCCAACACCTGGGAGCGTCCGGGGCCAACGTCCTGACTTTC; cdr3_aa: CASSQHLGASGANVLTF
d_call: TRBD1; j_call: TRBJ2-5; clone_size: -; v_call: TRBV5-4; cdr3_nt: TGTGCCAGCAGCTCGGACAGGGGCCAAATTGGGGAGACCCAGTACTTC; cdr3_aa: CASSSDRGQIGETQYF
d_call: TRBD1; j_call: TRBJ2-3; clone_size: -; v_call: TRBV3-1/TRBV3-2; cdr3_nt: TGTGCCAGCAGTCGCCGTATCCAGACAGGGGCTACAGATACGCAGTATTTT; cdr3_aa: CASSRRIQTGATDTQYF
d_call: TRBD2; j_call: TRBJ2-3; clone_size: once; v_call: TRBV4-3; cdr3_nt: TGCGCCAGCAGTCAAAGCGGGGGGGGATCAGATACGCAGTATTTT; cdr3_aa: CASSQSGGGSDTQYF
d_call: -; j_call: TRBJ1-5; clone_size: -; v_call: TRBV5-6; cdr3_nt: TGTGCCAGCAGCTCCTGGACCAGCCGATTCAATCAGCCCCAGCATTTT; cdr3_aa: CASSSWTSRFNQPQHF
d_call: TRBD1; j_call: TRBJ2-7; clone_size: -; v_call: TRBV5-1; cdr3_nt: TGCGCCAGCAGCTTGTCATCGGGGACAGGGGCCTACGAGCAGTACTTC; cdr3_aa: CASSLSSGTGAYEQYF